Following are 5 T cell receptor beta chains from one sample sequenced in a study of cytomegalovirus exposure and HLA in healthy donors. Method: immunoSEQ multiplex PCR; TCRdb's copy keeps in-frame clones and lacks some. This table has about 56,000 clones, about 92% appearing once. The sequenced sample was PBMCs. These receptors all stem from a man younger than 30 in good health and CMV-seronegative.

This rearrangement joins TRBV5-6 to TRBJ2-7, with TRBD2 matching over 10 bases. In germline, CDR1 is SGHDT, CDR2 YYEEEE. This CDR3 region has 12 residues. The junction had 3 bases not matched to a gene; V was cut back by 1 base and J by 11 bases. CDR3 nucleotides: TGTGCCAGCAGCTTGACTAGCGGGAAGGAGTACTTC. It specifies CASSLTSGKEYF.

The chain joins TRBV7-9 to TRBJ1-1; TRBD1 might be the D (5 bases). Looked up from germline, CDR1 is SEHNR and CDR2 is FQNEAQ (reference sequence). Trimming left V 5 bases short and J 2 bases short, with 15 bases between. This CDR3 is built from 15 residues. The CDR3 coding sequence is TGTGCCAGCAGCCCGGGGTGGGGGGACAACACTGAAGCTTTCTTT. It specifies CASSPGWGDNTEAFF.

The V and J genes are TRBV28 and TRBJ1-1, with no clear D. V lost 2 bases and J 8 bases, leaving 9 bases between the germline ends. CDR1 and CDR2 from the germline V gene are MDHEN and SYDVKM. The CDR3 has 12 amino acids. The CDR3: CASSLGAAEAFF. CDR3 DNA: TGTGCCAGCAGTTTAGGAGCAGCAGAAGCTTTCTTT.

The CDR3 is CASSSTGLAGETQYF. CDR3 nucleotides: TGTGCCAGCAGCTCTACGGGACTAGCAGGGGAGACCCAGTACTTC. This rearrangement joins TRBV7-2 to TRBJ2-5, with 9 bases matching TRBD2. The CDR3 is made up of 15 amino acids. Trimming removed 4 bases from V and 5 bases from J; junction bases left unmatched: 8. CDR1 SGHTA and CDR2 FQGNSA come from the germline V gene.

The chain is built from TRBV5-4 and TRBJ2-5, with D possibly being TRBD1 (6 bases). The length of the CDR3 is 15 residues. Per the germline V gene, CDR1 is SGHNT and CDR2 is YYREEE (reference sequence). The ends were cut back, 5 bases at V and 3 bases at J, with 17 bases in the middle. The CDR3 reads CASRPGTTGKETQYF. The CDR3 coding sequence is TGTGCCAGCAGACCCGGGACAACCGGAAAAGAGACCCAGTACTTC.